This T cell receptor (beta chain) was sequenced for a study of T and B cells in COVID-19 patients. Study results and caveats: Highly clonal in active COVID-19, TRB repertoires exceeded healthy-donor diversity and richness at recovery.

This clonotype was recorded many times. Its antigen remains unidentified. The CDR3 loop spans 14 amino acids. Trimming at V came to 4 bases and at J to 2 bases, leaving 4 bases not matched to a gene. Germline values: CDR1 MNHEY, CDR2 SVGAGI. Blood genomic DNA input for TRB amplification was about 250-550 ng. BIOMED2 TRB-A/B primer pools were used in multiplex TRB PCR. TCRdb re-called the multiplex PCR reads through MiXCR, storing one row per CDR3 protein. The table shows fewer than 25,000 distinct CDR3 sequences, with 25% to 30% occurring only once. The TCR was taken from a human donor who had recovered from COVID-19. The rearrangement links TRBV6-5 to TRBJ2-5, with 7 bases matching TRBD1. The sequenced sample consisted of blood. The CDR3 DNA reads TGTGCCAGCAGTTTTGACAGGGTGCAAGAGACCCAGTACTTC. Its translation is CASSFDRVQETQYF.